The rows below give T cell receptor beta chains drawn from one sample of a study of cytomegalovirus exposure and HLA in healthy donors. Libraries were prepared by immunoSEQ multiplex PCR; TCRdb keeps only in-frame clonotypes and omits some of them. The sample lists 120,000 or so clones, roughly four fifths seen once, with roughly 2% in the top ten. The source material was PBMCs. These receptors were taken from a man between 18 and 35 years old in good health and CMV-seronegative. The CDR3 runs from the conserved cysteine through the conserved F or W. The D gene is left open where the match is weak. Clone size is not always given. Where it is, it says once, few, many or a class for expanded clones.

>16|TRBJ2-1|TRBV2|NA|TRBD1
CASSRIRDRERGEQFF
TGTGCCAGCAGTCGAATTAGGGACAGGGAGAGGGGTGAGCAGTTCTTC
>13|TRBJ1-1|TRBV4-3|few|TRBD1
CASSRGRGTEAFF
TGCGCCAGCAGCCGTGGCAGGGGGACTGAAGCTTTCTTT
>11|TRBJ2-7|TRBV7-9|once|NA
CSSSSTYEQYF
TGTTCCAGCAGCTCCACCTACGAGCAGTACTTC
>13|TRBJ2-1|TRBV18|NA|NA
CASSPMSGLEQFF
TGTGCCAGCTCACCAATGTCAGGGCTTGAGCAGTTCTTC
>15|TRBJ1-1|TRBV11-2|NA|TRBD1
CASSPVTGVNTEAFF
TGTGCCAGCAGCCCCGTGACAGGGGTGAACACTGAAGCTTTCTTT
>14|TRBJ2-7|TRBV5-1|NA|NA
CASSLLPGSYEQYF
TGCGCCAGCAGCTTGTTACCGGGGTCCTACGAGCAGTACTTC
>14|TRBJ2-1|TRBV4-3|NA|NA
CASSKGDGGNEQFF
TGCGCCAGCAGCAAAGGGGACGGGGGCAATGAGCAGTTCTTC
>15|TRBJ1-5|TRBV10-2|NA|TRBD1
CASSVTGGGNQPQHF
TGCGCCAGCAGCGTAACAGGGGGTGGCAATCAGCCCCAGCATTTT
>16|TRBJ2-7|TRBV27|NA|NA
CASSLIWTARSYEQYF
TGTGCCAGCAGTTTAATATGGACAGCCCGATCCTACGAGCAGTACTTC
>15|TRBJ2-7|TRBV5-1|NA|TRBD1
CASSWTGTGGNEQYF
TGCGCCAGCAGCTGGACCGGGACAGGGGGGAACGAGCAGTACTTC
>15|TRBJ1-1|TRBV5-6|NA|TRBD1
CASSRSRTGDRGAFF
TGTGCCAGCAGTCGATCACGGACAGGGGACAGAGGAGCTTTCTTT
>15|TRBJ2-2|TRBV9|NA|NA
CASGVGHLNTGELFF
TGTGCCAGCGGCGTGGGGCACCTGAACACCGGGGAGCTGTTTTTT
>15|TRBJ2-1|TRBV7-2|NA|TRBD2
CASSQTSGPYNEQFF
TGTGCCAGCAGCCAAACTAGCGGGCCCTACAATGAGCAGTTCTTC
>15|TRBJ2-1|TRBV5-8|NA|TRBD2
CASSFGGGSYNEQFF
TGTGCCAGCAGCTTCGGGGGGGGCTCCTACAATGAGCAGTTCTTC
>15|TRBJ1-6|TRBV6-5|NA|NA
CASSFGPGTPSPLHF
TGTGCCAGCAGTTTCGGCCCGGGGACACCTTCACCCCTCCACTTT
>18|TRBJ1-2|TRBV5-1|NA|NA
CASSFLPAQGGIHYGYTF
TGCGCCAGCAGCTTTTTGCCGGCTCAGGGAGGGATTCACTATGGCTACACCTTC
>18|TRBJ1-5|TRBV4-1|NA|TRBD1
CASSPSPGGQGKNQPQHF
TGCGCCAGCAGCCCCTCCCCAGGGGGACAGGGGAAGAATCAGCCCCAGCATTTT
>14|TRBJ2-7|TRBV6-5|once|TRBD1
CASSYGQGPYEQYF
TGTGCCAGCAGTTACGGACAGGGGCCCTACGAGCAGTACTTC
>17|TRBJ2-2|TRBV7-6|NA|NA
CASSLRGDTTNTGELFF
TGTGCCAGCAGCTTAAGGGGCGACACTACGAACACCGGGGAGCTGTTTTTT
>14|TRBJ1-2|TRBV19|NA|TRBD1
CASRPNRDRTGYTF
TGTGCCAGTAGGCCAAACCGGGACAGGACCGGCTACACCTTC
>13|TRBJ1-2|TRBV7-9|NA|NA
CASSLFRRYGYTF
TGTGCCAGCAGCTTATTCAGGCGCTATGGCTACACCTTC
>15|TRBJ2-7|TRBV6-6|few|NA
CASSYSAGSSYEQYF
TGTGCCAGCAGTTACTCGGCGGGGAGCTCCTACGAGCAGTACTTC
>16|TRBJ1-2|TRBV15|NA|NA
CATSRNGVGGVYGYTF
TGTGCCACCAGCAGGAACGGGGTTGGGGGGGTCTATGGCTACACCTTC
>15|TRBJ1-1|TRBV6-1|NA|TRBD1
CASSRTGGWDTEAFF
TGTGCCAGCAGTCGGACAGGGGGCTGGGACACTGAAGCTTTCTTT
>15|TRBJ1-2|TRBV5-6|few|TRBD1
CASSPDRPNGYGYTF
TGTGCCAGCAGCCCGGACAGGCCTAATGGCTATGGCTACACCTTC
>12|TRBJ2-5|TRBV7-9|NA|NA
CASSLVVETQYF
TGTGCCAGCAGCTTAGTCGTCGAGACCCAGTACTTC